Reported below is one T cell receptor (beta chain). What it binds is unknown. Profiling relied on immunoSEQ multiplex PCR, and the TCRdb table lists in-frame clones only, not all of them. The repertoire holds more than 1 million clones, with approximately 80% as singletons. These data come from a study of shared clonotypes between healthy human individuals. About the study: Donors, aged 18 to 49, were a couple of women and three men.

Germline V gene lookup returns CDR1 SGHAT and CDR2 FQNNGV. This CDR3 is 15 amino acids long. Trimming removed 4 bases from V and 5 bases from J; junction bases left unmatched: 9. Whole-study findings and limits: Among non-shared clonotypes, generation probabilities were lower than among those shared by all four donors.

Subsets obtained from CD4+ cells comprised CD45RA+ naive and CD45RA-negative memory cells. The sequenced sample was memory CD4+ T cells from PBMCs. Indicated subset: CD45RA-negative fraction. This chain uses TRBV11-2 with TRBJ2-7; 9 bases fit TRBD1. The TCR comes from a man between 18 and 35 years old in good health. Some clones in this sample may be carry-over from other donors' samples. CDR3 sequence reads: CASSSSGQGPHEQYF. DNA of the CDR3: TGTGCCAGCAGCTCGTCGGGACAGGGACCCCACGAGCAGTACTTC. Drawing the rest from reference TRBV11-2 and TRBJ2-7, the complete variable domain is EAGVAQSPRYKIIEKRQSVAFWCNPISGHATLYWYQQILGQGPKLLIQFQNNGVVDDSQLPKDRFSAERLKGVDSTLKIQPAKLEDSAVYLCASSSSGQGPHEQYFGPGTRLTVT.